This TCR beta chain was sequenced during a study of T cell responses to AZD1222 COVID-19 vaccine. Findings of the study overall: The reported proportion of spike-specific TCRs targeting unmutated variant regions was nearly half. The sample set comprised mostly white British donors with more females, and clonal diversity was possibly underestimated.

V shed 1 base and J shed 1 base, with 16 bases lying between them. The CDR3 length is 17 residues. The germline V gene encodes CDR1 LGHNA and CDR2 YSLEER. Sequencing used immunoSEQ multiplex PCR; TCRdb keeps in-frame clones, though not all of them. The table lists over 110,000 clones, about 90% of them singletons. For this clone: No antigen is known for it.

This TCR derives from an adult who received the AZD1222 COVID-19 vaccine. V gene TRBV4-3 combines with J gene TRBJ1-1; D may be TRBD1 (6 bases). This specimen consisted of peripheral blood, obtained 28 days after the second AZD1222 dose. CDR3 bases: TGCGCCAGCAGCCAAGTCCCATTTAGGGGGGGGAACACTGAAGCTTTCTTT. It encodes CASSQVPFRGGNTEAFF.